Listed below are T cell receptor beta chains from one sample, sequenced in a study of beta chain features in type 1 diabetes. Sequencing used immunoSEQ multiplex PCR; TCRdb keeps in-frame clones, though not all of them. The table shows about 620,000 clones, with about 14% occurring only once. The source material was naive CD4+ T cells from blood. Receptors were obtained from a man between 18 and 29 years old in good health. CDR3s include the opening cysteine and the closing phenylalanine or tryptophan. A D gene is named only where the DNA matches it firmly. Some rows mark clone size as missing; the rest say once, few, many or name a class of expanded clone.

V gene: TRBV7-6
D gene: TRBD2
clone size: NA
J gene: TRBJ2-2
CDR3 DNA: TGTGCCAGCAGCCCGCGACTAGCGGGGGCAACGAACACCGGGGAGCTGTTTTTT
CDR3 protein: CASSPRLAGATNTGELFF

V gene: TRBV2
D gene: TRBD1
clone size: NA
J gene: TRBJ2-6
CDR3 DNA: TGTGCCAGCAGTGAGGTGACAGGGGGGGCCAACGTCCTGACTTTC
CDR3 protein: CASSEVTGGANVLTF

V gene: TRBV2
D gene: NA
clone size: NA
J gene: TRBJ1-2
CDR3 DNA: TGTGCCAGCAGTGAAAGGGGGAACTATGGCTACACCTTC
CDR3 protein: CASSERGNYGYTF

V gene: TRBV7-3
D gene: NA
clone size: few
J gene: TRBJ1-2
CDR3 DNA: TGTGCCAGCAGCTTGACGGCCCTTTATGGCTACACCTTC
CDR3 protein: CASSLTALYGYTF

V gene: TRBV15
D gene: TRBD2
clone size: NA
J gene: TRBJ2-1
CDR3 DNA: TGTGCCACCAGCAGAGGTAGCGGGAGGGCCATAAATGAGCAGTTCTTC
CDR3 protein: CATSRGSGRAINEQFF

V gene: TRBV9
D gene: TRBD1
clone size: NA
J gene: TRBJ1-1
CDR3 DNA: TGTGCCAGCAGCCATCGACAGGGTAGTGTGAACACTGAAGCTTTCTTT
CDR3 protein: CASSHRQGSVNTEAFF

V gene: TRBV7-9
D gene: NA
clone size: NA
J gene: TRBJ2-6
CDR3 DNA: TGTGCCAGCAGCTTGGCGCCCTCCTTGGCTGGGGCCAACGTCCTGACTTTC
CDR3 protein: CASSLAPSLAGANVLTF

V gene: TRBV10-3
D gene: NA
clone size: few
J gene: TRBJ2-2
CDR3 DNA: TGTGCCATCAGGGGGTCGGGGAACACCGGGGAGCTGTTTTTT
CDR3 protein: CAIRGSGNTGELFF

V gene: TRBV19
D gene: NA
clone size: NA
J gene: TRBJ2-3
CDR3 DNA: TGTGCCAGTAGTATCGGGACGGTGGCTGCAGATACGCAGTATTTT
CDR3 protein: CASSIGTVAADTQYF

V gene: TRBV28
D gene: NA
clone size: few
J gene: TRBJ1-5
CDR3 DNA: TGTGCCAGCAGTTTACTGAGTCAGCCCCAGCATTTT
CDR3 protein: CASSLLSQPQHF

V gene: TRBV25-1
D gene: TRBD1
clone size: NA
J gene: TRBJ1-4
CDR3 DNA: TGTGCCAGCAGTGAGTTAAGGGGGCCAACGGACGAAAAACTGTTTTTT
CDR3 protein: CASSELRGPTDEKLFF

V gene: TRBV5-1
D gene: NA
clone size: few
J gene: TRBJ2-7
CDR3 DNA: TGCGCCAGCAGCTTGGCGACGGAAAGCTACGAGCAGTACTTC
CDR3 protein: CASSLATESYEQYF

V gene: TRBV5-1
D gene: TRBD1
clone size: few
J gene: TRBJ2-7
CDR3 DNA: TGCGCCAGCAGCTTCATGGGGACAGGCCTCTACGAGCAGTACTTC
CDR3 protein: CASSFMGTGLYEQYF

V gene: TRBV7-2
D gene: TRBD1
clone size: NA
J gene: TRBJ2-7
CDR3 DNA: TGTGCCAGCAGCCCGCACAGGGGGCGAAACGAGCAGTACTTC
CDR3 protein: CASSPHRGRNEQYF

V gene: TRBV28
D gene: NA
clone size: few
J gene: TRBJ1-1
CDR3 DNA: TGTGCCAGCAGTTTGCCTAAGGGTAAGAACACTGAAGCTTTCTTT
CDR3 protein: CASSLPKGKNTEAFF

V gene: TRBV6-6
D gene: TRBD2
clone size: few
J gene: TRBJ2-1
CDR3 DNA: TGTGCCAGCAGCCCACCGGGACTAGCCTTCAATGAGCAGTTCTTC
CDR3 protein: CASSPPGLAFNEQFF

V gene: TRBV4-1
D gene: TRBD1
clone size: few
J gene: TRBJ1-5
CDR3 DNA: TGCGCCAGCAGCACCCCGACAGGGGCCCTTAGCAATCAGCCCCAGCATTTT
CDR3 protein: CASSTPTGALSNQPQHF

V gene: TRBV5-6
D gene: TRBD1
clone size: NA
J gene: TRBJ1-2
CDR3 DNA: TGTGCCAGCAGGGGACAGGATCCTTCCTTCAACTATGGCTACACCTTC
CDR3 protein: CASRGQDPSFNYGYTF

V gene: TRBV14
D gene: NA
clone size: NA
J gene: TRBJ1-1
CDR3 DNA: TGTGCCAGCAGCCAAGATCGGGCAGCTGAAGCTTTCTTT
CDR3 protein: CASSQDRAAEAFF

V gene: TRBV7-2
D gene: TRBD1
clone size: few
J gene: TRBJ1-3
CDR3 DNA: TGTGCCAGCAGCTTTACAGGGGGCGTTTCTGGAAACACCATATATTTT
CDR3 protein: CASSFTGGVSGNTIYF

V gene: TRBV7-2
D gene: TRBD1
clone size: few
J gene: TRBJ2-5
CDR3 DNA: TGTGCCAGCAGCCTGGGACAGCAAGAGACCCAGTACTTC
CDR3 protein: CASSLGQQETQYF

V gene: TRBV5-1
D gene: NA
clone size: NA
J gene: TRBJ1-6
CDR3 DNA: TGCGCCAGCAGCTTGGACGGGCTAACATCACCCCTCCACTTT
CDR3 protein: CASSLDGLTSPLHF

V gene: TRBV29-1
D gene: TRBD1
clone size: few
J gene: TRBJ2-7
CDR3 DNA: TGCAGCGCCCGACAGGGTGGGAGCGAGCAGTACTTC
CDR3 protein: CSARQGGSEQYF

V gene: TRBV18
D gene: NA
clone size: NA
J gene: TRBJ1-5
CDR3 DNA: TGTGCCAGCTCACCGTGGGATAGCAATCAGCCCCAGCATTTT
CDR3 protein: CASSPWDSNQPQHF

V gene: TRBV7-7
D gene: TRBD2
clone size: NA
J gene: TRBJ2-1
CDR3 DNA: TGTGCCAGCAGCCCTGGGCAGGGGAGGACTAGCGGGACCAATGAGCAGTTCTTC
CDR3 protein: CASSPGQGRTSGTNEQFF

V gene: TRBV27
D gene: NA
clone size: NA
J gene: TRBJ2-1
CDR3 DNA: TGTGCCAGCAAGACGAACCGGGCCTACAATGAGCAGTTCTTC
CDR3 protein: CASKTNRAYNEQFF

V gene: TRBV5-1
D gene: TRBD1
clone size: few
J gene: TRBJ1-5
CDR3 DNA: TGCGCCAGCAGCTTGGCCGGGACAGGCTATCAGCCCCAGCATTTT
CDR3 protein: CASSLAGTGYQPQHF

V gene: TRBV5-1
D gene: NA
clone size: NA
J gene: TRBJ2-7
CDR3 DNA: TGCGCCAGCAGCCTGGGGGGACCGTCGAGCTCCTACGAGCAGTACTTC
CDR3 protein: CASSLGGPSSSYEQYF

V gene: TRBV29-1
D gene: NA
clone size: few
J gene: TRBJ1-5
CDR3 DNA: TGCAGCGTTGAAGTGCAGGATCAGCCCCAGCATTTT
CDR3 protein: CSVEVQDQPQHF

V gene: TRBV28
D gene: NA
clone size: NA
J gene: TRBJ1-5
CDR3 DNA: TGTGCCAGCAGTTTACGCAGGGCGAGTGGTTCGGTCAATCAGCCCCAGCATTTT
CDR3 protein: CASSLRRASGSVNQPQHF

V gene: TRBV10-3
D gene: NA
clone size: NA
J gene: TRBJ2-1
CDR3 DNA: TGTGCCATTACACCGGTATTAGGGTCGCCCTCCTACAATGAGCAGTTCTTC
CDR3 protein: CAITPVLGSPSYNEQFF

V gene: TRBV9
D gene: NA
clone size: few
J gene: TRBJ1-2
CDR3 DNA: TGTGCCAGCAGCGTGAATCTGGAGGTCTCTGGCTACACCTTC
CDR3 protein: CASSVNLEVSGYTF

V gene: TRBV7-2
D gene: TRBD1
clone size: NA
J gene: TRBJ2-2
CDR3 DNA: TGTGCCAGCAGCCGACAGGGCCCGAACACCGGGGAGCTGTTTTTT
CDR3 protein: CASSRQGPNTGELFF

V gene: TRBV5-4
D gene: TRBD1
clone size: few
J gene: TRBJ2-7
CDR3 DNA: TGTGCCAGCAGACCTCGACAGGGAGAGGGCGAGCAGTACTTC
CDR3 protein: CASRPRQGEGEQYF

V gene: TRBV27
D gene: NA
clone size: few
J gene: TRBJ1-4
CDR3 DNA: TGTGCCAGCAGTACCTACCTACAGGGAACGGGGGAAAAACTGTTTTTT
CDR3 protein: CASSTYLQGTGEKLFF

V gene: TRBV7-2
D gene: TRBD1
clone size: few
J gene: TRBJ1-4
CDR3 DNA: TGTGCCAGCAGCTCAGGACAGGGAAATAATGAAAAACTGTTTTTT
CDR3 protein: CASSSGQGNNEKLFF

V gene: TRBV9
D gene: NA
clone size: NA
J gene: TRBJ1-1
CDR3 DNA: TGTGCCAGCAGCCCGGCCTGGGTTCTGAACACTGAAGCTTTCTTT
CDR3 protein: CASSPAWVLNTEAFF

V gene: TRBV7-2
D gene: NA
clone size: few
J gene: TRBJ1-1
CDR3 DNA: TGTGCCAGCAGCCTCTTGGGATCCACTGAAGCTTTCTTT
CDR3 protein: CASSLLGSTEAFF

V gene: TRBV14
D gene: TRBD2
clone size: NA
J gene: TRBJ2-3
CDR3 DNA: TGTGCCAGCAGCCCTCCGGGACTACCTACAGATACGCAGTATTTT
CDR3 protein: CASSPPGLPTDTQYF

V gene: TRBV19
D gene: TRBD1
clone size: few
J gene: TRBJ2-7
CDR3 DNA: TGTGCCAGTAGTAGCATCGACAGGGAGTCCTACGAGCAGTACTTC
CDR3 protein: CASSSIDRESYEQYF